This TCR beta chain was sequenced for a study of immune evolution from preneoplasia to lung adenocarcinoma. The study, taken as a whole, reports: Later-stage lesions appeared to have more T cells, more diversity, less clonality. Top clone share appeared to fall from AAH through AIS, MIA, adenocarcinoma.

Notes on this clone: Its target is not known.

Resections took place in Japan or China from about 2014 to 2017. Histologic diagnosis was independently verified by two lung pathologists. The data were produced by immunoSEQ multiplex PCR, yet TCRdb's version contains in-frame clones alone and is incomplete. The sample includes several thousand clones, around 73% of them seen just once. The CDR3 runs 14 residues. Germline V gene lookup returns CDR1 SGHRS and CDR2 YFSETQ. Trimming pared 1 base from V and 4 bases from J, leaving 11 bases between. The receptor was isolated from a person aged 50-70 years with lung adenocarcinoma. V usage is TRBV5-1 and J usage is TRBJ1-2; D is unresolved. The sequencing input was FFPE normal lung tissue adjacent to the tumor. In DNA form, the CDR3 reads TGCGCCAGCAGCTTGCTGGGGTCCGCCTATGGCTACACCTTC. This encodes CASSLLGSAYGYTF.